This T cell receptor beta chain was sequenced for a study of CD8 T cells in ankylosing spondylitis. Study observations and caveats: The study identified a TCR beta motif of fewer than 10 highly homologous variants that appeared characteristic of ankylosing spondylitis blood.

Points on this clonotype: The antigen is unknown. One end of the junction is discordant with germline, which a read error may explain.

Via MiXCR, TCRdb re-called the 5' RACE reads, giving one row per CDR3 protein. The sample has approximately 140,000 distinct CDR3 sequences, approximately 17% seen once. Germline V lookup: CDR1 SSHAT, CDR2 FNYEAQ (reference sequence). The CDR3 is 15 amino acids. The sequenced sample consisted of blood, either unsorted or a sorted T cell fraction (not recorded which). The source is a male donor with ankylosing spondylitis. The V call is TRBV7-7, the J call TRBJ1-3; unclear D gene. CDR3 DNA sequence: TGTGCTAGCAGCTTAAATTTGGGCTCTGGAAACACCATATATTTT. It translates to CASSLNLGSGNTIYF.